The 6 T cell receptor beta chains below were found in one sample sequenced in a study of cytomegalovirus exposure and HLA in healthy donors. Clones were sequenced by immunoSEQ multiplex PCR, and TCRdb holds only the in-frame ones, with some missing. The data show some 150,000 clones, with about 91% seen just once and 4.5% held by the top ten. The sequencing input was PBMCs. The receptors shown here come from a man aged 18 to 35 in good health and CMV-seropositive.

The chain joins TRBV5-1 to TRBJ2-7; possibly TRBD1 for D (6 bases). The V end lost 4 bases, the J end lost 0 bases, and 17 bases lay between the germline ends. The CDR3 loop spans 16 amino acids. The germline CDR1 and CDR2 sequences are SGHRS and YFSETQ. The CDR3 reads CASSPRGGGFSYEQYF. CDR3 DNA: TGCGCCAGCAGCCCACGGGGTGGGGGCTTCTCCTACGAGCAGTACTTC. Drawing the rest from reference TRBV5-1 and TRBJ2-7, the complete variable domain is KAGVTQTPRYLIKTRGQQVTLSCSPISGHRSVSWYQQTPGQGLQFLFEYFSETQRNKGNFPGRFSGRQFSNSRSEMNVSTLELGDSALYLCASSPRGGGFSYEQYFGPGTRLTVT.

V usage is TRBV5-4 and J usage is TRBJ1-1, with D maybe TRBD1 (5 bases). Germline CDR1 reads SGHNT; CDR2 reads YYREEE (reference sequence). This CDR3 is 14 amino acids long. The V and J ends lost 2 bases and 0 bases respectively, with 8 bases between them. CDR3 coding DNA: TGTGCCAGCAGCTTAAGGGGCGTGAACACTGAAGCTTTCTTT. Translated, it gives CASSLRGVNTEAFF.

J is TRBJ1-2 and V is TRBV5-1, with TRBD1 matching 12 bases. From germline, CDR1 is SGHRS and CDR2 YFSETQ. This CDR3 region has 16 residues. V gave up 4 bases and J gave up 2 bases; unmatched junction bases: 6. The CDR3: CASSPGTGGPNYGYTF. The CDR3 DNA follows: TGCGCCAGCAGCCCAGGGACAGGGGGCCCCAACTATGGCTACACCTTC.

The gene calls are TRBV28 and TRBJ1-2, with 8 bases fitting TRBD1. The CDR3 is 14 amino acids. Unmatched junction bases numbered 4, after V lost 3 bases and J lost 4 bases. Germline V gene sequence: CDR1 MDHEN, CDR2 SYDVKM. For the CDR3, the DNA is TGTGCCAGCAGTTTCGGGACAGGACCCTATGGCTACACCTTC. Translation gives CASSFGTGPYGYTF.

The chain combines TRBV6-5 with TRBJ2-1, with TRBD2 as a possible D gene (5 bases). From germline, CDR1 is MNHEY and CDR2 SVGAGI. V lost 5 bases to trimming and J lost 6 bases, with 14 bases between them. The CDR3 loop spans 14 amino acids. CDR3 bases: TGTGCCAGCAGTCGTAGCGATTTCGGCAATGAGCAGTTCTTC. It encodes CASSRSDFGNEQFF.

V is TRBV9 and J is TRBJ2-4; 7 bases align to TRBD2. V lost 0 bases to trimming and J lost 0 bases; unmatched junction nucleotides: 6. The CDR3 is made up of 17 amino acids. Germline CDR1 and CDR2: SGDLS and YYNGEE. In DNA form, the CDR3 reads TGTGCCAGCAGCGTAGCTCGAATAGCGGGAGCCAAAAACATTCAGTACTTC. Amino acids: CASSVARIAGAKNIQYF.